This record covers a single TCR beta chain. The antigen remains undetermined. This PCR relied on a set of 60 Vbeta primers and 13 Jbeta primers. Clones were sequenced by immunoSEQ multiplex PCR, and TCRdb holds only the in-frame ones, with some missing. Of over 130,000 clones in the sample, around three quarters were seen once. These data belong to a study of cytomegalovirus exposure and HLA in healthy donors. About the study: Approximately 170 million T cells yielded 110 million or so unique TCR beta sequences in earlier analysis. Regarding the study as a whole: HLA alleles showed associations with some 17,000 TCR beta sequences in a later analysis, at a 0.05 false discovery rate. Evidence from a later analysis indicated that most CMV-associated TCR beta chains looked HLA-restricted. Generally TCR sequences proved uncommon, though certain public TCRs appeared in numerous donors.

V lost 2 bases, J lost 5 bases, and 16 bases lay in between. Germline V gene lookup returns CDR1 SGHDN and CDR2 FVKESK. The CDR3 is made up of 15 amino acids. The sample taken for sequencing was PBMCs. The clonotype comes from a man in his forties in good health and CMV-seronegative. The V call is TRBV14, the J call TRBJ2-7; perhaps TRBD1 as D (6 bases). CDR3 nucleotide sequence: TGTGCCAGCAGCCAACTTCTGGGGGCAAAACACGAGCAGTACTTC. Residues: CASSQLLGAKHEQYF.